This T cell receptor beta chain was captured by sequencing in a study of monozygotic twins with inflammatory bowel disease. There are 13 residues in the CDR3. Germline CDR1 is LNHDA and CDR2 is SQIVND (reference sequence). Reanalyzing the 5' RACE reads, TCRdb keeps one entry per CDR3 protein, without DNA. The table gives 85,000 to 110,000 distinct CDR3 sequences; the top ten clones make up less than 2% of it. The chain uses TRBV19 and TRBJ2-7. Source material: blood. The receptor's source is a human donor with ulcerative colitis or Crohn's disease, or a healthy co-twin of an affected twin (not recorded which). The CDR3 spells CASNKGGTYEQYF.